This TCR beta chain was recovered during a study of shared clonotypes between healthy human individuals. The CDR3 covers 15 residues. Trimming cost V 4 bases and J 6 bases; bases outside gene matches: 9. Germline CDR1 is LNHDA and CDR2 is SQIVND (reference sequence). In its sample, this clone was seen once. The assay was immunoSEQ multiplex PCR, and TCRdb's table has in-frame clones only and misses some. The repertoire includes fewer than 850,000 clones, about two thirds of them detected once, and approximately 2% sits in the top ten. This chain uses TRBV19 with TRBJ2-3; TRBD2 agrees at 8 bases. The receptor's source is a woman in her thirties in good health. Sequencing was performed on memory CD4+ T cells sorted from blood. Regarding subset: CD45RA-negative fraction. In DNA, the CDR3 is TGTGCCAGTAGTAGGTCTAGCGGGCTCGGGGATACGCAGTATTTT. It codes for CASSRSSGLGDTQYF.